This entry lists 18 T cell receptor beta chains sequenced from one sample in a study of persistence of HIV-infected CD4 T cells. Their antigen targets remain unknown. Sequencing used immunoSEQ version 4 in survey mode. This table comes from immunoSEQ multiplex PCR, and its TCRdb copy is limited to in-frame clones, with some not included. The sample has 40,000 or so clones, 88% seen once; the top ten hold 0.45% to 0.5%. Nonspecific anti-CD3/anti-CD28 bead stimulation represents the broad CD4+ T cell repertoire. CD4+ T cells upregulating both CD40 ligand and CD69 were sorted as responding cells. Sample: CD4+ T cells sorted from PBMCs after roughly 17-hour stimulation, taken from a patient who received antiretroviral therapy. The source of these receptors is an adult woman with HIV who was CMV-seropositive.

The chain couples TRBV27 to TRBJ2-1; D is ambiguous. V dropped 1 base and J dropped 1 base, with 14 bases sitting between them. The V gene's germline CDR1 is MNHEY and CDR2 SMNVEV (reference sequence). The CDR3 extends over 17 amino acids. The CDR3 DNA is TGTGCCAGCAGTTTATTTGTTAGCCAGTCTTCCTACAATGAGCAGTTCTTC. Its protein is CASSLFVSQSSYNEQFF.

The chain has TRBV5-5 and TRBJ1-2; 7 bases line up with TRBD1. Germline loops: CDR1 SGHKS, CDR2 YYEKEE (reference sequence). This CDR3 comprises 14 residues. With V trimmed by 5 bases and J by 3 bases, 7 bases remained unmatched. The CDR3: CASRKGARDYGYTF. The CDR3 bases are TGTGCCAGCAGGAAGGGGGCGCGAGACTATGGCTACACCTTC.

V usage is TRBV4-1 and J usage is TRBJ2-7, with TRBD2 identical over 8 bases. The CDR3 spans 16 residues. Germline-derived CDR1 and CDR2 are MGHRA and YSYEKL. With 1 base clipped from V and 5 bases from J, the junction kept 10 bases outside the gene matches. CDR3 loop: CASSQGVSGVLDEQYF. The CDR3 DNA sequence: TGCGCCAGCAGCCAAGGGGTTAGCGGGGTTTTGGACGAGCAGTACTTC.

This chain uses TRBV10-3 with TRBJ2-1; D uncertain. V lost 3 bases and J 8 bases, leaving 8 bases between the germline ends. The CDR3 is made up of 12 amino acids. CDR1 is ENHRY, CDR2 SYGVKD, per germline. CDR3 residues: CAISEEVDEQFF. The CDR3 DNA is TGTGCCATCAGTGAAGAGGTAGATGAGCAGTTCTTC.

The chain employs TRBV7-3 and TRBJ1-1; D not resolved. This CDR3 has 14 residues. V lost 5 bases, J lost 0 bases, and 10 bases lay in between. Germline lookup yields CDR1 SGHTA and CDR2 FQGTGA. In DNA form, the CDR3 reads TGTGCCAGCAGCCCTAGCGGTATGAACACTGAAGCTTTCTTT. Encoded protein: CASSPSGMNTEAFF.

The chain has TRBV19 and TRBJ2-7; 11 bases align to TRBD1. The CDR3 totals 14 residues. Germline CDR1 and CDR2: LNHDA and SQIVND (reference sequence). V gave up 5 bases and J gave up 5 bases; unmatched junction bases: 5. This CDR3 reads CASSPRTGGDEQYF. CDR3 nucleotides: TGTGCCAGTAGTCCCCGGACAGGGGGCGACGAGCAGTACTTC.

V usage is TRBV3-1 (or the pseudogene TRBV3-2) and J usage is TRBJ1-1; possibly TRBD1 for D (6 bases). Trimming cost V 8 bases and J 0 bases, with 7 bases left between them. Germline V CDR1 and CDR2: LGHDT, YNNKEL (reference sequence). CDR3 length equals 12 residues. CDR3 DNA: TGTGCCAGCGGGACACTGAACACTGAAGCTTTCTTT. It yields the protein CASGTLNTEAFF.

The chain couples TRBV2 to TRBJ1-6; the D gene is possibly TRBD1 (5 bases). Germline values: CDR1 SNHLY, CDR2 FYNNEI. There are 14 residues in the CDR3. V gave up 6 bases and J gave up 7 bases, with 13 bases separating them. The CDR3 protein is CASRLDSDNSPLHF. Written as DNA, the CDR3 is TGTGCCAGCAGACTAGACAGCGACAATTCACCCCTCCACTTT.

This rearrangement joins TRBV30 to TRBJ1-5; no reliable D call. Germline CDR1 reads GTSNPN; CDR2 reads SVGIG (reference sequence). The CDR3 has 16 amino acids. V was clipped by 3 bases and J by 2 bases, with 17 bases between them. The CDR3 here is CAWSRLGIRGNQPQHF. The CDR3 coding sequence is TGTGCCTGGAGCCGCTTGGGGATTCGAGGCAATCAGCCCCAGCATTTT.

This clone was observed a single time. This rearrangement joins TRBV25-1 to TRBJ2-1, with TRBD2 matching over 10 bases. The germline CDR1 and CDR2 sequences are MGHDK and SYGVNS. V lost 6 bases to trimming and J lost 0 bases; unmatched junction nucleotides: 5. The CDR3 is made up of 16 amino acids. CDR3 sequence: CASRGLAGGSYNEQFF. The CDR3 DNA is TGTGCCAGCAGAGGATTAGCGGGGGGCTCCTACAATGAGCAGTTCTTC.

This clone was recorded only once. The V and J genes are TRBV10-2 and TRBJ1-1; 12 positions match TRBD1. CDR1 is WSHSY, CDR2 SAAADI, per germline. V gave up 4 bases and J gave up 1 base; unmatched junction bases: 4. The CDR3 runs 16 residues. The CDR3 reads CASSGGGQGANTEAFF. The CDR3 region has the DNA TGCGCCAGCAGTGGGGGGGGACAGGGGGCGAACACTGAAGCTTTCTTT.

The chain employs TRBV10-2 and TRBJ2-5; possibly TRBD1 for D (5 bases). Deletions cut 0 bases from V and 1 base from J, with 21 bases between. CDR3 length: 19 residues. Germline values: CDR1 WSHSY, CDR2 SAAADI. CDR3 sequence (DNA): TGCGCCAGCAGTGAGTCAGGCAGGGCCCTTGGGTGGCTCCAAGAGACCCAGTACTTC. Amino acids: CASSESGRALGWLQETQYF.

The V and J genes are TRBV6-2 or TRBV6-3 and TRBJ2-1, with D possibly being TRBD1 or TRBD2 (7 bases each). CDR3 length equals 16 residues. Trimming took off 4 bases at V and 7 bases at J, with 20 bases between the two ends. Germline V gene sequence: CDR1 MNHEY, CDR2 SVGEGT. The CDR3 loop is CASSSPAGRGGNEQFF. For the CDR3, the DNA is TGTGCCAGCAGTTCTCCGGCGGGCAGGGGGGGGAATGAGCAGTTCTTC.

J is TRBJ1-1 and V is TRBV19; TRBD1 aligns across 8 bases. Germline CDR1 reads LNHDA; CDR2 reads SQIVND (reference sequence). This CDR3 has 15 residues. V shed 5 bases, J shed 2 bases, and the junction held 7 bases outside the gene matches. This CDR3 reads CASSLRTGKNTEAFF. The CDR3 region has the DNA TGTGCCAGTAGTTTAAGGACAGGGAAAAACACTGAAGCTTTCTTT.

This clone was counted a single time. This chain links TRBV19 with TRBJ2-3; 7 nucleotides line up with TRBD1. V was pared by 5 bases and J by 5 bases, with 4 bases of the junction left unmatched. The germline V gene has CDR1 LNHDA and CDR2 SQIVND (reference sequence). The CDR3 sequence is 13 residues long. In DNA form, the CDR3 reads TGTGCCAGTAGTTCGTCAGGGGGAGATACGCAGTATTTT. This sequence encodes CASSSSGGDTQYF.

The chain is built from TRBV19 and TRBJ1-1, with 9 positions matching TRBD1. The V segment lost 5 bases and the J segment 6 bases; nucleotides outside the gene matches: 7. In germline, CDR1 is LNHDA, CDR2 SQIVND (reference sequence). The CDR3 sequence is 14 residues long. The CDR3 region is CASSLNRGRAEAFF. Here the CDR3 DNA reads TGTGCCAGTAGTTTGAACAGGGGGCGGGCTGAAGCTTTCTTT.

The V call is TRBV7-3, the J call TRBJ1-1; D ambiguous. Per germline, CDR1 SGHTA and CDR2 FQGTGA. The length of the CDR3 is 14 residues. The V gene lost 3 bases and the J gene lost 1 base, with 9 bases spanning the gap. CDR3 protein: CASSLATGNTEAFF. The DNA of the CDR3 is TGTGCCAGCAGCTTGGCCACGGGGAACACTGAAGCTTTCTTT.

V gene TRBV5-1 combines with J gene TRBJ1-2; D is possibly TRBD1 (6 bases). CDR3 length: 12 amino acids. The V end was cut by 4 bases, the J end by 6 bases, with 10 bases between. Germline CDR1 reads SGHRS; CDR2 reads YFSETQ. The CDR3 DNA follows: TGCGCCAGCAGCCTAGGGGGGGATGGCTACACCTTC. It codes for CASSLGGDGYTF.